This T cell receptor (beta chain) was recorded in a study of long-term antiretroviral therapy in people with HIV (dated by TCRdb to the early 2020s). Notes on the research overall: Collection of the earliest samples took place about a decade ahead of the 2015 WHO recommendation for immediate ART, at a time when ART was typically delayed until CD4 counts fell. A retrospective serial study tested whether ART initiation and durable HIV suppression were associated with changes in peripheral blood TRB repertoire composition and diversity. A total of 150 to 200 cryopreserved PBMC samples came from roughly 30 adults with confirmed HIV infection and were collected serially over a mean of roughly six years (range 1-12). Among the 30 to 35 participants with HIV, about 11 were female. No cross-contamination during QIAcube processing was seen in test extractions of a monoclonal T-cell line run alongside around 34 polyclonal samples.

The cysteine opens and the phenylalanine closes a CDR3 of 12 amino acids. Only CDR3 DNA is held: 36 bases, read in frame from base 1. Worth noting for this clone: Its cognate antigen has yet to be identified. No much larger clone exists at a distance of one base, and base qualities are not known.

General study outcomes and caveats: The samples were dated from the mid-2000s to the late 2010s, and the ART regimens that were used may be less effective than current ART regimens. Narrower CDR3 length ranges were observed in HIV repertoires than in controls, and an antigen-experienced repertoire with only a slight naive shift after ART was suggested by the network structure. Because cell numbers in pre-ART samples were limited, unsorted PBMC were profiled instead of sorted CD4+ and CD8+ T cells. Limited PBMC availability meant only the TCR beta chain was sequenced, without alpha chain pairing. Inferences about post-ART repertoire changes were limited because no data were available on ART adherence, viral resistance or therapy changes. Expanded TRB clones identified before ART initiation dominated the repertoire across all time points, though the dominance fluctuated and decreased in many PLHIV after ART. Starting ART was linked to a significant rise in TRB diversity, yet even with long-term ART the diversity remained significantly lower than in transplant donor controls.

Participants were included only if at least one PBMC sample before ART initiation and at least two post-ART samples were available. Every participant with HIV received treatment in the United States of America. Before DNA extraction, cryopreserved samples of roughly 0.85-11 million PBMC were thawed and then washed. At the time of the earliest PBMC sample, participants with HIV were aged between about 23 and 54 years. Each participant contributed PBMC samples from 1-4 timepoints before ART initiation and 2-8 timepoints after ART initiation, with a median of 7 samples. For every participant, serial HIV viral load, CD4+ T-cell count, ART history and demographic data were obtained. A Qiagen kit on a QIAcube was used to extract genomic DNA from unsorted PBMC, with samples processed in batches of 12. The immunoSEQ hsTCRB v3.0 assay was used at survey level resolution for TRB variable region sequencing. The targeted TRB sequencing depth was about 40,000-55,000 T-cell genomes per sample. Pooled TRB libraries were sequenced on an Illumina MiSeq with a v3 150-cycle kit. The published analysis was carried out like this. Analysis of repertoires was carried out in R inside a reproducible Nextflow workflow spanning QC, data transformation and analysis. Custom analyses were implemented in LymphoSeq2, an R package for AIRR-Seq data exploration. After excluding a few samples that yielded fewer than 5000 total TRB sequences, fewer than 200 HIV repertoires remained for analysis. Among the approximately 200 retained HIV repertoires, about 57 were collected before ART initiation and roughly 130 were collected after ART initiation. Repertoires were downsampled to 5000 TRB nucleotide sequences, with summary statistics averaged over 100 downsampling iterations. TRB sequences were retained for analysis only if CDR3 regions of at least seven amino acids were present. A Shannon entropy-derived clonality score and the Gini coefficient were used to measure diversity. In the repertoire networks, any two of the top 5000 CDR3 amino acid sequences were connected whenever the two sequences differed by an edit distance of one. Antigen specificity groups and MHC restriction were predicted for TRB CDR3 amino acid sequences with GLIPH2. To flag known associations with CMV, EBV, HIV or tissue antigens, CDR3 amino acid sequences were compared against VDJdb and McPAS-TCR. Pre-ART, post-ART and control groups were compared with Wilcoxon signed-rank tests and Holm-Bonferroni correction. The immuneACCESS repertoire file appears here via TCRdb, limited to in-frame rearrangements. These files lack a portion of the clones; in checked studies, under half of the deficit traces to unresolved V genes, and the cause of the others is not known. V and J calls and clone size are those listed in that table; D and trimming were worked out from the DNA. This sample lists more than 20,000 clones; about 80% were detected once. Of the sample, less than 6% is held by the ten largest clones.

This TCR was recovered from a man aged 45-65 years with HIV. The specimen was unsorted PBMCs, collected 0.3 years after starting antiretroviral therapy. The V gene is TRBV21-1 and the J gene is TRBJ2-7; the table's TRBD1 call for D was not verified on the DNA. TRBV21-1 is shown as a pseudogene. The sequenced DNA: TGTGCCAGCAGCCCCCGGACAGGGTTTCAGTACTTC. Its protein reads: CASSPRTGFQYF.